This T cell receptor beta chain was captured by sequencing in a study of vaccination effects on CD4 cells after COVID-19. Viral peptide pool expansion of antigen-specific CD4+ T cells preceded sequencing in the ViraFEST assay. Once cultured for roughly nine days, the cells underwent separation to obtain CD4+ T cells. Every participant took two doses of the BNT162b2 or mRNA-1273 vaccine. Cultures received IL-2 medium that replaced half the medium on days 3 and 7. Overall study results and limits: From healthy vaccinees, only 1 of 255 vaccine-induced clones also reacted to common cold coronaviruses.

The germline CDR1 and CDR2 sequences are WSHSY and SAAADI. The CDR3 is 17 residues long. V was clipped by 4 bases and J by 0 bases, with 18 bases between them. In the case of this clone: The target antigen is unknown.

Produced via immunoSEQ multiplex PCR; TCRdb's table is partial and in-frame only. The repertoire holds nearly 30,000 clones, with roughly 81% as singletons. The TCR was taken from a human donor who received a COVID-19 vaccine. The V call is TRBV10-2, the J call TRBJ1-1; no reliable D call. The sequencing here drew on CD4+ T cells from PBMCs cultured with HCoV-229E spike peptides, taken after COVID-19 vaccination. This CDR3 reads CASSGGGINGLNTEAFF. CDR3 bases: TGCGCCAGCAGTGGAGGAGGGATTAACGGCCTGAACACTGAAGCTTTCTTT.